This T cell receptor (beta chain) appears in the sequencing data of a study of lung T cells in sarcoidosis with Löfgren's syndrome. MiXCR, run by TCRdb on the reads, gives a single entry per CDR3 protein. Among tens of thousands of distinct CDR3 sequences listed, approximately 22% were seen once. V lost 4 bases to trimming and J lost 3 bases, with 9 bases between them. CDR1 SGHAT and CDR2 FQNNGV come from the germline V gene. The CDR3 is 13 residues long. Broader study findings: The most expanded V genes in Löfgren's patients were reportedly TRAV12-1 and TRBV2. In alpha-beta pairs, TRAV12-1 favored TRBV2, and their CDR3s were homologous. Shared TRAV12-1 and TRBV2 CDR3 motifs were reported across several patients.

This clonotype appeared a few times. Its specificity is unknown. Sequenced sample: CD4+ T cells from PBMCs. The sequence was collected from a human donor with sarcoidosis (Löfgren's syndrome or another form), or a control subject (not recorded which). The chain has TRBV11-2 and TRBJ2-5; the D gene is possibly TRBD2 (5 bases). CDR3 in amino acids: CASSWTGEETQYF. In nucleotides, the CDR3 is TGTGCCAGCAGCTGGACCGGGGAAGAGACCCAGTACTTC.